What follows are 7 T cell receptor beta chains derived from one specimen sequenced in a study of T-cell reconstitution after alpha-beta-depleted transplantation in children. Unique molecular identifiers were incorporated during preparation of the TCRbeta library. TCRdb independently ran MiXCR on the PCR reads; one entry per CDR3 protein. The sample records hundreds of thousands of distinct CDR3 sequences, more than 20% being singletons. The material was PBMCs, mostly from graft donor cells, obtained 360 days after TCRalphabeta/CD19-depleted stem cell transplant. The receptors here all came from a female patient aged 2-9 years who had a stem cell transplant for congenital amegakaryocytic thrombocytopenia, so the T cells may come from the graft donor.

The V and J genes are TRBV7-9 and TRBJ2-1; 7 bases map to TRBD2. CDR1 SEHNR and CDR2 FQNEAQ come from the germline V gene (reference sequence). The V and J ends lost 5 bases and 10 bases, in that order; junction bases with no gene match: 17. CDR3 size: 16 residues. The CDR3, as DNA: TGTGCCAGCAGCCTGAATAGCGGACTAGTTTTTATCGAGCAGTTCTTC. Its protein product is CASSLNSGLVFIEQFF.

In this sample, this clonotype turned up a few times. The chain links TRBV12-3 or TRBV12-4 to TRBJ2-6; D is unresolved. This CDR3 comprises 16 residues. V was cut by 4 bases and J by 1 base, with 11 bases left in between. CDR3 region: CASSSGGRSGANVLTF. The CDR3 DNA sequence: TGTGCCAGCAGTTCAGGCGGCCGATCTGGGGCCAACGTCCTGACTTTC.

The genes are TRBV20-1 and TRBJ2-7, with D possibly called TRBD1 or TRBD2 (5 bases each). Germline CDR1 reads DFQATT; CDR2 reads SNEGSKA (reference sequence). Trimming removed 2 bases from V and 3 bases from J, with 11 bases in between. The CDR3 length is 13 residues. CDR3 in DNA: TGCAGTGCTAGAACAGCTGGGGGCTACGAGCAGTACTTC. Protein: CSARTAGGYEQYF.

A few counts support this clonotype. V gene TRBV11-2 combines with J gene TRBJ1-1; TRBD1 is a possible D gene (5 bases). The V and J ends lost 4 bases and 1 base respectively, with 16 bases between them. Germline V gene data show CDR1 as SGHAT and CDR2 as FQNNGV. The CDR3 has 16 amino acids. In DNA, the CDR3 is TGTGCCAGCAGCTACGCTCGGGGGTTTTCGAACACTGAAGCTTTCTTT. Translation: CASSYARGFSNTEAFF.

The CDR3 coding sequence is TGTGCCAGCAGCCACAGGCCAGCGAACACCGGGGAGCTGTTTTTT. Protein product: CASSHRPANTGELFF. The chain combines TRBV3-1 with TRBJ2-2; D is undetermined. With 3 bases removed from V and 0 bases from J, the gap between germline ends came to 8 bases. CDR1 is LGHDT, CDR2 YNNKEL, per germline (reference sequence). The CDR3 has 15 amino acids.

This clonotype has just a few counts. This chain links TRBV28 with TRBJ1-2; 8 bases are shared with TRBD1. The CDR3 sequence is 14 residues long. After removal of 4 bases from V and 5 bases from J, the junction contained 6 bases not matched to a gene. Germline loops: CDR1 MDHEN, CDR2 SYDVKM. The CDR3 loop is CASSSIQGGYGYTF. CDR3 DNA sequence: TGTGCCAGCAGTTCTATACAGGGGGGGTATGGCTACACCTTC.

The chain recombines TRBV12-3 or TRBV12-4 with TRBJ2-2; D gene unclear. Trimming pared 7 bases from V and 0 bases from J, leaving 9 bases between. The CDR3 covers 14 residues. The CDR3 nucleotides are TGTGCCAGCATCCCTTATCCGAACACCGGGGAGCTGTTTTTT. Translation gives CASIPYPNTGELFF.